The clone carrying this T cell receptor (beta chain) was seen only once. As yet, its antigen is unknown. This record comes from a study of blood T cells in healthy people across ages. Sample-barcoded 5' priming and a J-beta primer mix drove a second PCR of roughly 6 to 12 cycles. MiXCR, run by TCRdb on the 5' RACE reads, gives a single entry per CDR3 protein. The data show 1.5 million or so distinct CDR3 sequences, around 39% seen once. This CDR3 contains 14 residues. The V gene lost 6 bases and the J gene lost 6 bases, with 14 bases spanning the gap. From germline, CDR1 is WNHNN and CDR2 SYGVQD (reference sequence). Findings and limits, study-wide: It was not possible, with unsorted PBMCs, to conclusively compare naive and antigen-experienced cells. Expanded clonotype changes were possibly confounded by unknown donor CMV status.

This sequence joins TRBV10-1 and TRBJ2-2; D might be TRBD1 (6 bases). The specimen was blood. The clonotype comes from a woman under 30 in good health. For the CDR3, the DNA is TGCGCCAGCAGGGCGGACAGTGAGGCCGGGGAGCTGTTTTTT. It yields the protein CASRADSEAGELFF.